Following are 32 T cell receptor beta chains from one sample sequenced in a study of long-term antiretroviral therapy in people with HIV. Investigators performed immunoSEQ version v3.0 at survey level. Method: immunoSEQ multiplex PCR; TCRdb's copy keeps in-frame clones and lacks some. The table lists fewer than 25,000 clones, 80% of them singletons. The source material was unsorted PBMCs, sampled 2.9 years after starting antiretroviral therapy. These receptors were collected from a woman younger than 45 with HIV.

The gene calls are TRBV7-3 and TRBJ2-2, with TRBD1 matching 7 bases. CDR1 is SGHTA, CDR2 FQGTGA, per germline. V dropped 6 bases and J dropped 1; count of bases not matched to a gene: 8. This CDR3 spans 16 amino acids. CDR3 nucleotide sequence: TGTGCCAGCAGTCACCAGACAGGGAGGAACACCGGGGAGCTGTTTTTT. Its protein is CASSHQTGRNTGELFF.

J is TRBJ2-1 and V is TRBV5-6; 8 positions match TRBD2. CDR3 length equals 16 residues. Germline V gene sequence: CDR1 SGHDT, CDR2 YYEEEE. The V gene end was trimmed by 0 bases and the J gene end by 4 bases; junction bases not matched to a gene: 6. CDR3 in DNA: TGTGCCAGCAGCTTGGGTGCCGGGGGGGCGTACAATGAGCAGTTCTTC. This gives the protein CASSLGAGGAYNEQFF.

V is TRBV28 and J is TRBJ1-1; 9 positions match TRBD1. Germline assignment: CDR1 MDHEN and CDR2 SYDVKM. The CDR3 is 12 residues long. Trimming at V came to 5 bases and at J to 9 bases, leaving 4 bases not matched to a gene. Here the CDR3 DNA reads TGTGCCAGCAGTCTGGACAGGGGTAAAGCTTTCTTT. It is translated as CASSLDRGKAFF.

The J gene is TRBJ2-1, the V gene TRBV27; 7 bases fit TRBD1. This CDR3 spans 14 amino acids. From germline, CDR1 is MNHEY and CDR2 SMNVEV (reference sequence). After removal of 5 bases from V and 4 bases from J, the junction contained 5 bases not matched to a gene. The CDR3 is CASSPTGPYNEQFF. CDR3 nucleotides: TGTGCCAGCAGTCCGACAGGGCCTTACAATGAGCAGTTCTTC.

The V call is TRBV2, the J call TRBJ1-1; D is undetermined. From germline, CDR1 is SNHLY and CDR2 FYNNEI. CDR3 length: 13 residues. Trimming cost V 2 bases and J 2 bases, with 6 bases left between them. This CDR3 is CASSEQINTEAFF. Written as DNA, the CDR3 is TGTGCCAGCAGTGAACAGATTAACACTGAAGCTTTCTTT.

The gene calls are TRBV5-6 and TRBJ1-1; TRBD1 agrees at 8 bases. The CDR3 consists of 14 residues. Looked up from germline, CDR1 is SGHDT and CDR2 is YYEEEE. V lost 1 base, J lost 6 bases, and 5 bases stayed unmatched. The CDR3 here is CASSLFGTGPEAFF. In nucleotides, the CDR3 is TGTGCCAGCAGCTTGTTTGGGACAGGCCCTGAAGCTTTCTTT.

This chain links TRBV6-1 with TRBJ1-3; D call uncertain. The V and J ends lost 4 bases and 0 bases respectively, with 7 bases between them. Germline V gene lookup returns CDR1 MNHNS and CDR2 SASEGT. This CDR3 spans 14 amino acids. CDR3 sequence reads: CASSVKSSGNTIYF. The CDR3 DNA is TGTGCCAGCAGTGTAAAGAGCTCTGGAAACACCATATATTTT.

This chain links TRBV6-5 with TRBJ1-1; weak D call: TRBD1 (6 bases). Germline loops: CDR1 MNHEY, CDR2 SVGAGI. The V gene lost 2 bases and the J gene lost 5 bases, with 9 bases spanning the gap. The CDR3 is made up of 13 amino acids. The CDR3 DNA sequence: TGTGCCAGCAGTTACGAGGGGGGGACTGAAGCTTTCTTT. It codes for CASSYEGGTEAFF.

This clone was detected a few times. The V gene is TRBV11-3, the J gene TRBJ2-2; a possible D gene is TRBD2 (7 bases). The CDR3 loop spans 16 amino acids. The V and J ends lost 1 base and 2 bases respectively, with 11 bases between them. Germline V gives CDR1 SGHNT, CDR2 YENEEA. CDR3 protein: CASSLAGGGNTGELFF. CDR3 nucleotide sequence: TGTGCCAGCAGCTTAGCGGGGGGCGGAAACACCGGGGAGCTGTTTTTT.

Turning to this clone: The DNA is omitted, as the CDR3 cannot be located on it reliably, and the CDR3 follows TCRdb's listing. CDR3 sequence reads: CAWSVLRREQYF. The rearrangement uses TRBV30 and TRBJ2-7. Looked up from germline, CDR1 is GTSNPN and CDR2 is SVGIG (reference sequence). Including both end residues, the CDR3 is 12 amino acids long.

This clone was seen more than once but under ten times. The chain is built from TRBV6-1 and TRBJ1-6, with D possibly TRBD1 on 6 matching bases. This CDR3 has 14 amino acids. Trimming took off 5 bases at V and 14 bases at J, with 19 bases between the two ends. Germline CDR1 and CDR2: MNHNS and SASEGT. The CDR3 region has the DNA TGTGCCAGCAGTCCGGGGGACAATAAGTTAGCCCTCCACTTT. Its translation is CASSPGDNKLALHF.

This rearrangement joins TRBV6-4 to TRBJ2-1; D gene unclear. Germline V gene lookup returns CDR1 MRHNA and CDR2 SNTAGT. The CDR3 is 14 amino acids. Trimming cost V 4 bases and J 3 bases, with 10 bases left between them. The CDR3 spells CASSVGFGYNEQFF. CDR3 bases: TGTGCCAGCAGTGTGGGTTTTGGCTACAATGAGCAGTTCTTC.

This clone was counted only a few times. The rearrangement uses TRBV2 and TRBJ1-5; no firm D call. Germline V lookup: CDR1 SNHLY, CDR2 FYNNEI. The CDR3 is made up of 15 amino acids. Trimming stripped 3 bases from V and 7 bases from J, with 16 bases between. CDR3 bases: TGTGCCAGCAGTGACACGGGCGGCTTTGGACAGCCCCAGCATTTT. This encodes CASSDTGGFGQPQHF. The entire variable domain, with the rest obtained from reference TRBV2 and TRBJ1-5, is as follows: EPEVTQTPSHQVTQMGQEVILRCVPISNHLYFYWYRQILGQKVEFLVSFYNNEISEKSEIFDDQFSVERPDGSNFTLKIRSTKLEDSAMYFCASSDTGGFGQPQHFGDGTRLSIL.

The CDR3 here is CASSWGDRSNEKLFF. The DNA for the CDR3 is TGTGCCAGTAGTTGGGGGGACAGGTCTAATGAAAAACTGTTTTTT. This chain connects TRBV19 to TRBJ1-4; 8 positions agree with TRBD1. The CDR3 length is 15 residues. The trim removed 5 bases at V and 3 bases at J, leaving 5 bases unmatched. CDR1 LNHDA and CDR2 SQIVND come from the germline V gene (reference sequence).

The gene calls are TRBV7-9 and TRBJ2-1; D may correspond to TRBD1 or TRBD2 (5 bases each). The germline V gene has CDR1 SEHNR and CDR2 FQNEAQ (reference sequence). The V and J ends lost 2 bases and 6 bases respectively, with 11 bases between them. This CDR3 region has 14 residues. The CDR3, as DNA: TGTGCCAGCAGCTTATGGATGAGGGGCAATGAGCAGTTCTTC. It encodes CASSLWMRGNEQFF. The full variable domain, completed using reference TRBV7-9 and TRBJ2-1, is DTGVSQNPRHKITKRGQNVTFRCDPISEHNRLYWYRQTLGQGPEFLTYFQNEAQLEKSRLLSDRFSAERPKGSFSTLEIQRTEQGDSAMYLCASSLWMRGNEQFFGPGTRLTVL.

The chain has TRBV6-1 and TRBJ2-2, with a possible D match to TRBD2 (5 bases). V lost 5 bases and J lost 3, with 13 bases in between. The germline CDR1 and CDR2 sequences are MNHNS and SASEGT. The CDR3 is 15 residues long. The CDR3 spells CASSLDGGYTGELFF. Here the CDR3 DNA reads TGTGCCAGCAGTCTAGACGGAGGTTACACCGGGGAGCTGTTTTTT.

V usage is TRBV10-3 and J usage is TRBJ1-1, with TRBD1 as a possible D gene (5 bases). Germline CDR1 is ENHRY and CDR2 is SYGVKD. The CDR3 has 12 amino acids. V dropped 10 bases and J dropped 1 base, with 10 bases sitting between them. DNA for the CDR3: TGTGCCACCAGGGTGGCGAACACTGAAGCTTTCTTT. Translation: CATRVANTEAFF.

The rearrangement uses TRBV6-1 and TRBJ1-1, with D maybe TRBD1 (6 bases). V gave up 2 bases and J gave up 6 bases, with 13 bases separating them. CDR1 is MNHNS, CDR2 SASEGT, per germline. The CDR3 has 14 residues. The CDR3 spells CASSESLAGAEAFF. In DNA, the CDR3 is TGTGCCAGCAGTGAAAGTCTAGCAGGGGCTGAAGCTTTCTTT.

The V gene is TRBV15, the J gene TRBJ1-2; a possible D gene is TRBD1 (5 bases). Deletions cut 3 bases from V and 0 bases from J, with 11 bases between. The length of the CDR3 is 15 residues. Germline V lookup: CDR1 LNHNV, CDR2 YYDKDF (reference sequence). Written as DNA, the CDR3 is TGTGCCACCAGCAGCCTTGGGGGGGCTAACTATGGCTACACCTTC. Translating gives CATSSLGGANYGYTF.

The chain recombines TRBV29-1 with TRBJ1-2, with a possible D match to TRBD1 (5 bases). Germline V CDR1 and CDR2: SQVTM, ANQGSEA. Trimming cost V 1 base and J 3 bases, with 21 bases left between them. The CDR3 length is 17 residues. CDR3 protein: CSVEGLGPFLWDYGYTF. The CDR3 nucleotides are TGCAGCGTTGAAGGATTGGGGCCGTTCTTGTGGGACTATGGCTACACCTTC.

The rearrangement joins TRBV29-1 to TRBJ1-1, with TRBD1 as a possible D gene (5 bases). Germline CDR1 reads SQVTM; CDR2 reads ANQGSEA. Trimming took 6 bases from V and 4 from J, leaving 9 bases between them. The CDR3 has 11 amino acids. The CDR3 DNA follows: TGCAGCGTCAGAGGGGCCACTGAAGCTTTCTTT. Translated: CSVRGATEAFF.

The chain employs TRBV5-1 and TRBJ2-3; D is undetermined. The CDR3 spans 14 residues. V was shortened by 1 base and J by 4 bases, with 10 bases between the two germline ends. Germline V CDR1 and CDR2: SGHRS, YFSETQ. CDR3 protein: CASSLSQSSDTQYF. As DNA, the CDR3 is TGCGCCAGCAGCTTGTCACAAAGCTCAGATACGCAGTATTTT.

This clone was found a few times. This rearrangement joins TRBV11-2 to TRBJ1-3; possible D gene TRBD1, 5 bases. Trimming shortened V by 5 bases and J by 3 bases, and 14 bases separated the two germline ends. Germline V gives CDR1 SGHAT, CDR2 FQNNGV. The CDR3 has 15 residues. The chain's CDR3 is CASSPAGGGGNTIYF. CDR3 sequence (DNA): TGTGCCAGCAGCCCTGCGGGGGGAGGTGGAAACACCATATATTTT.

This clone was found once. The chain couples TRBV5-1 to TRBJ2-2; 7 bases are shared with TRBD1. The length of the CDR3 is 16 residues. Germline CDR1 and CDR2: SGHRS and YFSETQ. The V segment lost 2 bases and the J segment 5 bases; nucleotides outside the gene matches: 9. The chain's CDR3 is CASSLLTGVSTGELFF. CDR3 bases: TGCGCCAGCAGCTTACTAACAGGGGTATCGACCGGGGAGCTGTTTTTT.

This rearrangement joins TRBV11-3 to TRBJ1-5; D is undetermined. The length of the CDR3 is 17 residues. The V end was cut by 0 bases, the J end by 9 bases, with 21 bases between. Germline assignment: CDR1 SGHNT and CDR2 YENEEA. Here the CDR3 reads CASSLDQREILSRPQHF. The CDR3 DNA reads TGTGCCAGCAGCTTAGATCAAAGAGAGATACTAAGCCGGCCCCAGCATTTT.

This chain joins TRBV18 and TRBJ2-1; 10 bases align to TRBD2. This CDR3 region has 18 residues. J lost 3 bases, V lost 0 bases, and 8 bases had no gene match. CDR1 and CDR2 from the germline V gene are KGHSH and LQKENI. This CDR3 reads CASSPPSGGTQHYNEQFF. CDR3 nucleotides: TGTGCCAGCTCACCACCTAGCGGGGGGACGCAACACTACAATGAGCAGTTCTTC.

J is TRBJ2-6 and V is TRBV6-4; the match to TRBD1 covers 7 bases. Germline values: CDR1 MRHNA, CDR2 SNTAGT. The CDR3 covers 18 residues. Trimming at V came to 0 bases and at J to 0 bases, leaving 5 bases not matched to a gene. CDR3 in DNA: TGTGCCAGCAGTGACTCACCCGGGACAGACTCTGGGGCCAACGTCCTGACTTTC. It specifies CASSDSPGTDSGANVLTF.

This chain uses TRBV5-1 with TRBJ2-2; the match to TRBD2 covers 15 bases. The germline gives CDR1 SGHRS, CDR2 YFSETQ. The trim removed 3 bases at V and 6 bases at J, leaving 12 bases unmatched. The CDR3 length is 19 residues. CDR3 nucleotides: TGCGCCAGCAGCTCCGGGACTAGCGGGGGGCCTCCACCCGCCGGGGAGCTGTTTTTT. Protein: CASSSGTSGGPPPAGELFF. The variable domain in full, completed from reference TRBV5-1 and TRBJ2-2, reads KAGVTQTPRYLIKTRGQQVTLSCSPISGHRSVSWYQQTPGQGLQFLFEYFSETQRNKGNFPGRFSGRQFSNSRSEMNVSTLELGDSALYLCASSSGTSGGPPPAGELFFGEGSRLTVL.

The chain recombines TRBV6-5 with TRBJ1-1; D remains unclear. Between the trimmed V and J ends, which lost 2 bases and 5 bases, there was a span of 15 bases. This CDR3 is 15 amino acids long. Germline-derived CDR1 and CDR2 are MNHEY and SVGAGI. In DNA form, the CDR3 reads TGTGCCAGCAGTTACACCGGACTCCGGACGACTGAAGCTTTCTTT. Its translation: CASSYTGLRTTEAFF.

The CDR3 is CATANRGSGANVLTF. The CDR3 DNA follows: TGTGCCACCGCCAACCGGGGCTCTGGGGCCAACGTCCTGACTTTC. The chain couples TRBV6-5 to TRBJ2-6; D is perhaps TRBD2 (5 bases). V lost 10 bases, J lost 0 bases, and 13 bases lay in between. From germline, CDR1 is MNHEY and CDR2 SVGAGI. The CDR3 extends over 15 amino acids.

The rearrangement joins TRBV6-5 to TRBJ1-1, with unresolved D. The CDR3 length is 14 residues. V lost 5 bases and J 0 bases, leaving 10 bases between the germline ends. Germline V lookup: CDR1 MNHEY, CDR2 SVGAGI. CDR3 amino acids: CASSRESMNTEAFF. As DNA, the CDR3 is TGTGCCAGCAGTAGAGAGAGTATGAACACTGAAGCTTTCTTT.

V is TRBV7-2 and J is TRBJ2-1, with D unclear. V dropped 5 bases and J dropped 3 bases, with 8 bases sitting between them. Germline assignment: CDR1 SGHTA and CDR2 FQGNSA. This CDR3 comprises 13 residues. CDR3 bases: TGTGCCAGCAGCACAATTTTCTACAATGAGCAGTTCTTC. Amino acids: CASSTIFYNEQFF.